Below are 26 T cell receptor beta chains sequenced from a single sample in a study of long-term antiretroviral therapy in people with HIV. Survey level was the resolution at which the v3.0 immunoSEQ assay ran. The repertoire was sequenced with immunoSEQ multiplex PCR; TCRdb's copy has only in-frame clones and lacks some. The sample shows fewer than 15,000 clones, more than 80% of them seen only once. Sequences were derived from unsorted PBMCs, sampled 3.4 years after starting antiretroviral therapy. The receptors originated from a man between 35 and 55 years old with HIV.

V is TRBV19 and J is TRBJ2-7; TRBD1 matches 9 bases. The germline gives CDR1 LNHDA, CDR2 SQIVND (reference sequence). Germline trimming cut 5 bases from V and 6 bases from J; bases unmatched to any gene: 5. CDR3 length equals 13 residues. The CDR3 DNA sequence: TGTGCCAGTAGTCGGGACAGGGAGTTCGAGCAGTACTTC. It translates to CASSRDREFEQYF.

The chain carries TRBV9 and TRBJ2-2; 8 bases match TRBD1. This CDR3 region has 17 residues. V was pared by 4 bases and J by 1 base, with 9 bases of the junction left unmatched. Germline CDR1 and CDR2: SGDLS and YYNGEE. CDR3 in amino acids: CASSPQTGGKNTGELFF. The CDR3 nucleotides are TGTGCCAGCAGCCCCCAAACAGGGGGGAAGAACACCGGGGAGCTGTTTTTT.

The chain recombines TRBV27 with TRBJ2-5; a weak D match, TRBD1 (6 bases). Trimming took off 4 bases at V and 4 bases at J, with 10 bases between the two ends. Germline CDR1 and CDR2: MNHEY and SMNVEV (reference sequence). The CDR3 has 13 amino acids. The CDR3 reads CASSSGVRETQYF. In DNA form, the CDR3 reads TGTGCCAGCAGTTCAGGGGTCAGAGAGACCCAGTACTTC.

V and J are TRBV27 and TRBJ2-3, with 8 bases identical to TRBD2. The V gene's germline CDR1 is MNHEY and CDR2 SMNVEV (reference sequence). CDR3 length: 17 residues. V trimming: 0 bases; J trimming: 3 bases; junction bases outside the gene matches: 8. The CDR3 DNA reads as TGTGCCAGCAGTTTATCGTTTTCTAGCGGGTATACAGATACGCAGTATTTT. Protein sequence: CASSLSFSSGYTDTQYF.

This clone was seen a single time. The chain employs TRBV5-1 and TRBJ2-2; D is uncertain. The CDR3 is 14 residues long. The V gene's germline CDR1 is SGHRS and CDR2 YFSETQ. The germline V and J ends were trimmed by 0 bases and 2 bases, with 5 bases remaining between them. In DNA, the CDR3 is TGCGCCAGCAGCTTGGTGTCCAACACCGGGGAGCTGTTTTTT. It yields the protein CASSLVSNTGELFF.

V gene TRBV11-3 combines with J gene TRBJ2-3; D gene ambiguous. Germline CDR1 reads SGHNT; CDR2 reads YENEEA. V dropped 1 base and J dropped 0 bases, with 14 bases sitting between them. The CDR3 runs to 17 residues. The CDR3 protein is CASSLGLTPASTDTQYF. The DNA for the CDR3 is TGTGCCAGCAGCTTAGGGTTGACACCGGCGAGCACAGATACGCAGTATTTT.

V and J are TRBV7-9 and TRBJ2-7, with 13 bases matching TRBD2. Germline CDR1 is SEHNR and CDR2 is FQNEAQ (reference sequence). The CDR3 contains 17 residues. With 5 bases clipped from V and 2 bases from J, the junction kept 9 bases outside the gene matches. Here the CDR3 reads CASSTGTSGIKAYEQYF. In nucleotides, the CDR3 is TGTGCCAGCAGCACCGGGACTAGCGGGATTAAGGCCTACGAGCAGTACTTC.

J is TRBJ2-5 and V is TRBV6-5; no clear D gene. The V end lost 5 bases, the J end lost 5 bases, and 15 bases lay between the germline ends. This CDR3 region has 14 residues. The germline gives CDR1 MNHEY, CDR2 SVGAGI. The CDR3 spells CASSTPSRGETQYF. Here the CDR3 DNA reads TGTGCCAGCAGTACCCCCAGTCGTGGCGAGACCCAGTACTTC.

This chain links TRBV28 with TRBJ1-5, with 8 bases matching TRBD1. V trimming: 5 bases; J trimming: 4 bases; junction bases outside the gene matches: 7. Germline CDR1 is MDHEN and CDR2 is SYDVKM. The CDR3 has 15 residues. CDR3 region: CASSPAGGRNQPQHF. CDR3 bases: TGTGCCAGCAGTCCGGCAGGGGGCCGTAATCAGCCCCAGCATTTT.

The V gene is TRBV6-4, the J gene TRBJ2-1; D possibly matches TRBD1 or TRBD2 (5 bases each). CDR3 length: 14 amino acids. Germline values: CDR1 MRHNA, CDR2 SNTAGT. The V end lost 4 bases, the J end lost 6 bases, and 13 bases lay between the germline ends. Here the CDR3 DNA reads TGTGCCAGCAGTGTTGGGACCGCCTCCAATGAGCAGTTCTTC. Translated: CASSVGTASNEQFF.

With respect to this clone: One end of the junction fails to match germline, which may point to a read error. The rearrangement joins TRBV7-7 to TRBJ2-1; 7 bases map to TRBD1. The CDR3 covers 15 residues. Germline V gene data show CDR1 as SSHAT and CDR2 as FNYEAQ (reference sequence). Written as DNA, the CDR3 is TGTGCTAGCAGCTTAGGCCCGACAGGGTCTGCGAAGCAGTTCTTC. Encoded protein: CASSLGPTGSAKQFF.

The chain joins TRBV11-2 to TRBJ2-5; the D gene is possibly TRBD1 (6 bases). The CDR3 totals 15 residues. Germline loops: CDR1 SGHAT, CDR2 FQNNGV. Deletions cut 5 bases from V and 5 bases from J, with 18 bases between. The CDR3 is CASSPNGQSAETQYF. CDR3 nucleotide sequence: TGTGCCAGCAGCCCAAACGGACAGTCCGCTGAGACCCAGTACTTC.

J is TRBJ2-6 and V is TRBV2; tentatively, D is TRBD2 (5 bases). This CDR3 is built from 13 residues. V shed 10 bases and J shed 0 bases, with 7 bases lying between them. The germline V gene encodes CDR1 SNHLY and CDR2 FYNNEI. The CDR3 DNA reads TGTGCCACCGCGGGCTCTGGGGCCAACGTCCTGACTTTC. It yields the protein CATAGSGANVLTF.

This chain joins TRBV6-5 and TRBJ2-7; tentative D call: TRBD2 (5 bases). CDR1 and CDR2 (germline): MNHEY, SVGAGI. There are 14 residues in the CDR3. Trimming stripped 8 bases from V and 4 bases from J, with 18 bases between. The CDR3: CASEGTRGTYEQYF. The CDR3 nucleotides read TGTGCCAGCGAAGGAACACGGGGAACTTACGAGCAGTACTTC.

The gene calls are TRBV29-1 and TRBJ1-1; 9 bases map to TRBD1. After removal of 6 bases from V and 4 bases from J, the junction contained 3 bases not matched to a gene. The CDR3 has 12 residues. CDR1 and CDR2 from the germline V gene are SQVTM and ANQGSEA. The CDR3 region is CSVGQGTTEAFF. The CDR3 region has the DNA TGCAGCGTCGGACAGGGGACCACTGAAGCTTTCTTT. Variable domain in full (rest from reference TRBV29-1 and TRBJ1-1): SAVISQKPSRDICQRGTSLTIQCQVDSQVTMMFWYRQQPGQSLTLIATANQGSEATYESGFVIDKFPISRPNLTFSTLTVSNMSPEDSSIYLCSVGQGTTEAFFGQGTRLTVV.

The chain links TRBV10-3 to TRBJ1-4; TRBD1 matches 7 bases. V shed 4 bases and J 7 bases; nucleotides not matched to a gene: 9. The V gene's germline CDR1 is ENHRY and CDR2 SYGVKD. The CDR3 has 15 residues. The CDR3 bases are TGTGCCATCAGTGGGGACCGGGACAGCGGTGAAAAACTGTTTTTT. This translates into CAISGDRDSGEKLFF.

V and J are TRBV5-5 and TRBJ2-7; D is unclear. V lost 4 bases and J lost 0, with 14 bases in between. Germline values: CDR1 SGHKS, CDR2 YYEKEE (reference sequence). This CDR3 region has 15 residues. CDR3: CASSPESFSSYEQYF. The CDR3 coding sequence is TGTGCCAGCAGCCCGGAGAGTTTTAGCTCCTACGAGCAGTACTTC.

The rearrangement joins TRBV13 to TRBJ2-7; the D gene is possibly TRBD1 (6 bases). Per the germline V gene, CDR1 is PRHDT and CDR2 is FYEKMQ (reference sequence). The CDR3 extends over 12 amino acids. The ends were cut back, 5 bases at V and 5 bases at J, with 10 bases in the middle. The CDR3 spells CASSLTGDEQYF. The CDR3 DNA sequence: TGTGCCAGCAGCCTGACAGGAGACGAGCAGTACTTC.

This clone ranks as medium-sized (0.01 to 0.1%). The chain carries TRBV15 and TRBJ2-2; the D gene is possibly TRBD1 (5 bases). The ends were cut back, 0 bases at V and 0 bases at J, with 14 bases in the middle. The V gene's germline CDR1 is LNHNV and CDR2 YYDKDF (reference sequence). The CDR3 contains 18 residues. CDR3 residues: CATSREGPRFTNTGELFF. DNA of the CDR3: TGTGCCACCAGCAGAGAGGGGCCACGTTTTACGAACACCGGGGAGCTGTTTTTT.

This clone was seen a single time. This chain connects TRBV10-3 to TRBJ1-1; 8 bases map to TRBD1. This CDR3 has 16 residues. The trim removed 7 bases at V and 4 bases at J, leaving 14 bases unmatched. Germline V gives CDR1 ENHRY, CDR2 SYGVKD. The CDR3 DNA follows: TGTGCCATCACCCTAGGAGGACAGGGCGGAATCACTGAAGCTTTCTTT. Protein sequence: CAITLGGQGGITEAFF.

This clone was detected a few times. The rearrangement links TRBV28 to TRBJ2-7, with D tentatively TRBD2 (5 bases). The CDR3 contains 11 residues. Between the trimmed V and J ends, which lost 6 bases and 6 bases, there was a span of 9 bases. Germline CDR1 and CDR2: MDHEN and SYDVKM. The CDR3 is CASSLRAEQYF. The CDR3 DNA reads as TGTGCCAGCAGCTTGAGGGCCGAGCAGTACTTC.

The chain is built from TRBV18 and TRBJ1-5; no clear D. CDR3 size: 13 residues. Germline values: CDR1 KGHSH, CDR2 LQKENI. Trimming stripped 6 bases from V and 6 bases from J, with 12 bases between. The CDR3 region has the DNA TGTGCCAGCTCCCCCGTTATGGGTCAGCCCCAGCATTTT. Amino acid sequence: CASSPVMGQPQHF.

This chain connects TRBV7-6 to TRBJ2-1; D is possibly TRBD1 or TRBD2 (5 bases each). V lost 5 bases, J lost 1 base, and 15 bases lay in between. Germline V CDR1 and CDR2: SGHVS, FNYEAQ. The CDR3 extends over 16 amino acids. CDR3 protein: CASSTAGTGSYNEQFF. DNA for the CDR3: TGTGCCAGCAGCACCGCCGGGACCGGATCCTACAATGAGCAGTTCTTC. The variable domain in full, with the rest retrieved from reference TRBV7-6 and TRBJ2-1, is GAGVSQSPRYKVTKRGQDVALRCDPISGHVSLYWYRQALGQGPEFLTYFNYEAQQDKSGLPNDRFSAERPEGSISTLTIQRTEQRDSAMYRCASSTAGTGSYNEQFFGPGTRLTVL.

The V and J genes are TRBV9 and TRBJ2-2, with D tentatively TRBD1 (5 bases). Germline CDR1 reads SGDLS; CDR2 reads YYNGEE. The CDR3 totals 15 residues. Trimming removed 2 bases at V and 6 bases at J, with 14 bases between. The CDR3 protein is CASSVRPGLSGELFF. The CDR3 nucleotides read TGTGCCAGCAGCGTTCGGCCAGGGTTGTCCGGGGAGCTGTTTTTT.

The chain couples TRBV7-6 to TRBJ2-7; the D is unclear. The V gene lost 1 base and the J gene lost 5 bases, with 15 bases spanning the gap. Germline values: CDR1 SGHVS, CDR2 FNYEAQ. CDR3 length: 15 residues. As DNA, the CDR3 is TGTGCCAGCAGCTTAGGCGGCGCACCAGTCGACGAGCAGTACTTC. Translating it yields CASSLGGAPVDEQYF. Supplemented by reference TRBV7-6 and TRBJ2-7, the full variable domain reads GAGVSQSPRYKVTKRGQDVALRCDPISGHVSLYWYRQALGQGPEFLTYFNYEAQQDKSGLPNDRFSAERPEGSISTLTIQRTEQRDSAMYRCASSLGGAPVDEQYFGPGTRLTVT.

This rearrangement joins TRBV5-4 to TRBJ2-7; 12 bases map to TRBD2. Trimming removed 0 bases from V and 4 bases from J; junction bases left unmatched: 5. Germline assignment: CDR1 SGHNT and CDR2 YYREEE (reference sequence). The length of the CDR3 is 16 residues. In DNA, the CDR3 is TGTGCCAGCAGCTTGGAATGGACTAGCGGGAAATACGAGCAGTACTTC. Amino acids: CASSLEWTSGKYEQYF.